The present TCR beta chain was sequenced within a study of blood T cell repertoires in COVID-19. Study as a whole: Material from acute and convalescent COVID-19 was sourced from the United States, Italy and Spain. T cells, B-cell-depleted T cells, or PBMCs supplied cDNA or gDNA.

CDR1 and CDR2 (germline): MGHRA, YSYEKL. Unmatched junction bases numbered 9, after V lost 4 bases and J lost 6 bases. This CDR3 contains 15 residues. Original processing methods: By means of reference gene primer amplification, nucleated cell counts were estimated. Assay: immunoSEQ multiplex PCR; the TCRdb copy retains only in-frame clones and omits some. V and J calls and clone size come straight from that table; D and trimming were deduced from the DNA. Counted here are some 200,000 clones, approximately 90% occurring once; the ten biggest clones make up around 6.5%. This clonotype was sampled from a woman of 80 years or more in a cohort sampled during active or convalescent COVID-19. The sequenced sample was peripheral blood. The chain links TRBV4-1 to TRBJ1-2; 9 nucleotides align to TRBD1. CDR3: CASSRWDREVNGYTF. CDR3 coding DNA: TGCGCCAGCAGCCGCTGGGACAGGGAGGTAAATGGCTACACCTTC.